This TCR beta chain was sequenced in a study of T cell repertoires in cytomegalovirus infection (dated by TCRdb to between 2019 and 2020). Concerning the study at large: The peptide stimulations were aimed at well-studied HLA-B-restricted epitopes as well as recently identified HLA-C-restricted CMV epitopes, whose presentation resists viral immunomodulation. The HLA type of each donor mattered for the analysis, because public TCR beta signatures pointed to carriage of CMV infection along with the matching HLA type.

The listed sequencing device is Illumina HiSeq 1500. The raw public data were reprocessed by TCRdb itself: fastp quality trimming at Q25, MiXCR clonotype calling, in-frame beta chains only. Under each unique CDR3 protein, matching rows form one entry showing the most common genes and DNA. The sample table holds about 180,000 distinct CDR3 sequences, of which about 20% were seen once. Of the sample, roughly 25% is held by the ten largest clones. In the paper's terms, the treatment or condition label means: in vitro stimulation with specific CMV peptide epitopes to enrich CMV-specific T cells. The CDR3 spans 17 residues, from the cysteine through the phenylalanine. Just CDR3 DNA is preserved here, 51 bases in frame from base 1. CDR1 ENHRY and CDR2 SYGVKD were looked up in the germline V gene. V is pared back by 0 bases and J by 2 bases, with 17 bases lying between the germline termini. Points the paper makes about the study in general: The ex vivo response was dominated by HLA-C-restricted CMV-specific TCR beta clonotypes, which also provided the single most frequent clonotype in two of eight donors. Cumulative frequency of public TCR beta family members discriminated carriers of CMV infection plus the relevant HLA type in this cohort and an independent approximately 340-donor cohort.

A remark on this clonotype: This receptor's antigen is unknown. No base-level quality is on record; no much larger clone is a single base apart.

The sequencing here drew on CD8+ T cells from cultured PBMCs, taken from culture after CMV antigen stimulation. This receptor was identified in a human donor in good health (CMV status not recorded). Some clones in this sample may be carry-over from other donors' samples. In this chain, TRBV10-3 is recombined with TRBJ2-7, with TRBD2 perhaps the D gene, on 5 matching bases. In nucleotide form, the sequence is TGTGCCATCAGTGAGTCGATTGGGGAGCACGCGACCTACGAGCAGTACTTC. It encodes CAISESIGEHATYEQYF.